This T cell receptor beta chain was identified during a study of PD-L1 blockade in urothelial cancer. This CDR3 has 16 amino acids. The ends were cut back, 8 bases at V and 2 bases at J, with 19 bases in the middle. The germline CDR1 and CDR2 sequences are SNHLY and FYNNEI. Produced via immunoSEQ multiplex PCR; TCRdb's table is partial and in-frame only. Found here are 84,000 or so clones, over 75% of them singletons; the top ten hold around 15%. Time point: pretreatment peripheral blood. The gene calls are TRBV2 and TRBJ1-5, with D perhaps TRBD1 (5 bases). This receptor was taken from a man aged 55 to 70 with urothelial cancer. Material: PBMCs, obtained around atezolizumab (anti-PD-L1) treatment. The DNA for the CDR3 is TGTGCCAGCGGGGGGAGGGAGGGGATTGGCAATCAGCCCCAGCATTTT. Its protein product is CASGGREGIGNQPQHF.